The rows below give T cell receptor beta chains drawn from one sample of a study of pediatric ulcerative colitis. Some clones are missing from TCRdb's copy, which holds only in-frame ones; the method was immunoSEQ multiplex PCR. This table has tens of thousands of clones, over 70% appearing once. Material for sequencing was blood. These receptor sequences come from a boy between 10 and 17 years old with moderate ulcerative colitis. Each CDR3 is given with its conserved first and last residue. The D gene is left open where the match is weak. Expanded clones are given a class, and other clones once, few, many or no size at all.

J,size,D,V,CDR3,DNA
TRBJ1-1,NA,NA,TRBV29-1,CSVYKAADTEAFF,TGCAGCGTGTATAAGGCCGCAGACACTGAAGCTTTCTTT
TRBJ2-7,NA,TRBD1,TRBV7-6,CASSLQGVAYEQYF,TGTGCCAGCAGCTTACAGGGGGTCGCCTACGAGCAGTACTTC
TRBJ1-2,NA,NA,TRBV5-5,CASSRDINYGYTF,TGTGCCAGCAGTAGGGACATCAACTATGGCTACACCTTC
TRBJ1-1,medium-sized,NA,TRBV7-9,CASSLKVANTEAFF,TGTGCCAGCAGCTTAAAGGTGGCGAACACTGAAGCTTTCTTT
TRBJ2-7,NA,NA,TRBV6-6,CASSSPGTYYEQYF,TGTGCCAGCAGTTCACCCGGGACCTACTACGAGCAGTACTTC
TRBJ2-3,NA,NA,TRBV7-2,CASSPAGGTQYF,TGTGCCAGCAGCCCGGCAGGAGGTACGCAGTATTTT
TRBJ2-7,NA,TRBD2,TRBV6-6,CASSETSGNVYEQYF,TGTGCCAGCAGCGAAACTAGCGGGAATGTCTACGAGCAGTACTTC
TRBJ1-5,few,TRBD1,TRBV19,CASRDRGIDYSNQPQHF,TGTGCCAGCAGGGACAGAGGGATAGATTATAGCAATCAGCCCCAGCATTTT
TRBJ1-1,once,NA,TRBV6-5,CASRRGSSTEAFF,TGTGCCAGCAGAAGGGGTTCTAGCACTGAAGCTTTCTTT
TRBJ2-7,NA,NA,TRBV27,CASSLSRIGNEQYF,TGTGCCAGCAGTTTATCACGGATTGGCAACGAGCAGTACTTC
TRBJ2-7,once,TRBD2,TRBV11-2,CASSPIGGGGVSYEQYF,TGTGCCAGCAGCCCCATAGGCGGGGGGGGCGTCTCCTACGAGCAGTACTTC
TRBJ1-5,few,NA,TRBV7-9,CASSFDSNQPQHF,TGTGCCAGCAGTTTCGACAGCAATCAGCCCCAGCATTTT
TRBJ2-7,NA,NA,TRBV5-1,CASSSQPAGSYEQYF,TGCGCCAGCAGCTCCCAACCGGCCGGCTCCTACGAGCAGTACTTC
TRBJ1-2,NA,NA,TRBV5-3,CARPSLQGNYGYTF,TGTGCCAGACCTAGCCTACAGGGAAACTATGGCTACACCTTC
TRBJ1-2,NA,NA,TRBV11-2,CASSWTDKNYGYTF,TGTGCCAGCAGCTGGACGGACAAAAACTATGGCTACACCTTC
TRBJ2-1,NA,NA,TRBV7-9,CASNSRAYNEQFF,TGTGCCAGCAATAGTAGGGCCTACAATGAGCAGTTCTTC
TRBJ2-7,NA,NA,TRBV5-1,CASSLASPYEQYF,TGCGCCAGCAGCTTGGCGAGTCCCTACGAGCAGTACTTC
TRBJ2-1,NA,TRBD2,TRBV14,CASSQDRGLVLRNEQFF,TGTGCCAGCAGCCAAGATCGGGGACTAGTCTTACGCAATGAGCAGTTCTTC
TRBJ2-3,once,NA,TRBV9,CASSVVWASDTQYF,TGTGCCAGCAGCGTAGTATGGGCGTCAGATACGCAGTATTTT
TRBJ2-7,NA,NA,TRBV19,CASSISDYEQYF,TGTGCCAGTAGTATTTCCGACTACGAGCAGTACTTC
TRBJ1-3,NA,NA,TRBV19,CAAHAVGGNTIYF,TGTGCCGCCCACGCGGTTGGTGGAAACACCATATATTTT
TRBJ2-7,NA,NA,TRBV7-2,CASSLSGGAIGGHGEQYF,TGTGCCAGCAGCTTAAGTGGCGGGGCAATCGGGGGTCACGGCGAGCAGTACTTC
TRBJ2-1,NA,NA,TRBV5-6,CASSLARDTSYNEQFF,TGTGCCAGCAGCTTGGCCCGGGACACCTCCTACAATGAGCAGTTCTTC
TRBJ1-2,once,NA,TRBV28,CASSSEKWGRHYGYTF,TGTGCCAGCAGTTCCGAGAAGTGGGGCCGTCACTATGGCTACACCTTC
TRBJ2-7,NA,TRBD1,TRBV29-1,CSVEARQGISYEQYF,TGCAGCGTTGAAGCTAGACAGGGAATCTCCTACGAGCAGTACTTC
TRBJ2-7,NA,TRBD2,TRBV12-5,CASALGGSYEQYF,TGTGCTAGTGCCCTGGGGGGGTCCTACGAGCAGTACTTC
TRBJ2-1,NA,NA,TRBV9,CASSVEADAYNEQFF,TGTGCCAGCAGCGTAGAGGCAGACGCCTACAATGAGCAGTTCTTC
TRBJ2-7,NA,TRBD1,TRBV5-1,CASSFSGQGSSYEQYF,TGCGCCAGCAGCTTTAGCGGACAGGGGAGCTCCTACGAGCAGTACTTC
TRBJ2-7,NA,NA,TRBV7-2,CASSSRQTGQIAYEQYF,TGTGCCAGCAGCTCTCGACAAACAGGTCAGATCGCCTACGAGCAGTACTTC
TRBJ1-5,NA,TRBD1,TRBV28,CASSLREWTGGRTQPQHF,TGTGCCAGCAGTTTACGAGAATGGACAGGGGGCCGTACTCAGCCCCAGCATTTT
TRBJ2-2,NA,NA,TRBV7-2,CASSWRQGGNTGELFF,TGTGCCAGCAGCTGGCGACAGGGAGGGAATACCGGGGAGCTGTTTTTT
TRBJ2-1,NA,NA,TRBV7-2,CASSRDGSSYNEQFF,TGTGCCAGCAGCCGGGACGGGAGCTCCTACAATGAGCAGTTCTTC
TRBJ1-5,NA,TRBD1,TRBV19,CASKTTDRGIPDSNQPQHF,TGTGCCAGTAAAACCACGGACAGGGGTATACCCGATAGCAATCAGCCCCAGCATTTT
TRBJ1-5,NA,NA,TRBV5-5,CASSRSPHFRNQPQHF,TGTGCCAGCAGCAGATCGCCCCATTTCAGGAATCAGCCCCAGCATTTT
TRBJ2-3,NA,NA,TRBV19,CASSIQGTDTQYF,TGTGCCAGTAGTATACAGGGGACAGATACGCAGTATTTT
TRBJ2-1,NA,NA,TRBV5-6,CASMVGNEQFF,TGTGCCAGCATGGTAGGCAATGAGCAGTTCTTC
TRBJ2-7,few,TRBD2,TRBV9,CASSVGVSGSLDEQYF,TGTGCCAGCAGCGTAGGGGTTAGCGGGAGCCTCGACGAGCAGTACTTC
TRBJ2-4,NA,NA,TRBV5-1,CASISQGIQYF,TGCGCCAGCATAAGTCAAGGCATTCAGTACTTC
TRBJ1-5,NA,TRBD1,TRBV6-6,CASSYTGGNQPQHF,TGTGCCAGCAGTTACACAGGGGGCAATCAGCCCCAGCATTTT
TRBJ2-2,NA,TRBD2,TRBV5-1,CASSLAGRADTGELFF,TGCGCCAGCAGCTTGGCCGGGAGGGCCGACACCGGGGAGCTGTTTTTT
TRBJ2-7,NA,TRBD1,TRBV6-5,CASRQGPEQYF,TGTGCCAGCAGACAGGGGCCCGAGCAGTACTTC
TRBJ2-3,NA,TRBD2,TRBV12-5,CASGSLRGGPTDTQYF,TGTGCTAGTGGTTCGCTACGGGGGGGCCCGACAGATACGCAGTATTTT
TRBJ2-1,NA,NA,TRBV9,CASSVEPRARSLDNEQFF,TGTGCCAGCAGCGTAGAACCCCGGGCGCGATCTTTAGACAATGAGCAGTTCTTC
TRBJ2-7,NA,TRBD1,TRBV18,CASSWTGTGPHEQYF,TGTGCCAGCTCATGGACCGGGACAGGGCCCCACGAGCAGTACTTC
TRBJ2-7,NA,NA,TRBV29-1,CSVGSSGSSYEQYF,TGCAGCGTTGGGTCCAGCGGTTCTTCCTACGAGCAGTACTTC
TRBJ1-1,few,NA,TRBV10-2,CASSVEMNTEAFF,TGCGCCAGCAGTGTCGAGATGAACACTGAAGCTTTCTTT
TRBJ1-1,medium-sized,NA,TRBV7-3,CASQGPGGNTEAFF,TGTGCCAGCCAGGGGCCCGGCGGGAACACTGAAGCTTTCTTT
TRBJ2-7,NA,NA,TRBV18,CASSPGLGGEQYF,TGTGCCAGCTCACCGGGTCTTGGGGGCGAGCAGTACTTC
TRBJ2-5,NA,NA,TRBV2,CASYRLQETQYF,TGTGCCTCGTACAGACTCCAAGAGACCCAGTACTTC
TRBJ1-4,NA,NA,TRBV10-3,CAISERGGGEKLFF,TGTGCCATCAGTGAGCGGGGGGGCGGAGAAAAACTGTTTTTT
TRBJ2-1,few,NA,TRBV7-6,CASSLGGGNEQFF,TGTGCCAGCAGCTTAGGTGGGGGGAATGAGCAGTTCTTC
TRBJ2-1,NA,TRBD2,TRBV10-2,CASSRTSGGGSSYNEQFF,TGCGCCAGCAGCCGGACTAGCGGGGGGGGTAGCTCCTACAATGAGCAGTTCTTC
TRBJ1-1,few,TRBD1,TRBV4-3,CASSHHRGRNTEAFF,TGCGCCAGCAGCCATCACAGGGGGAGAAACACTGAAGCTTTCTTT
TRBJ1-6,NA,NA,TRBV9,CASSVDGSASSPLHF,TGTGCCAGCAGCGTAGACGGTTCCGCTAGTTCACCCCTCCACTTT
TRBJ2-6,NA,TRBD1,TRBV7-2,CASSLRRDRVSGANVLTF,TGTGCCAGCAGCTTAAGGAGGGACAGGGTCTCTGGGGCCAACGTCCTGACTTTC
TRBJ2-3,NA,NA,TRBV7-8,CASSPTLADTQYF,TGTGCCAGCAGCCCTACTCTAGCAGATACGCAGTATTTT
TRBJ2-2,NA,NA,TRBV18,CASSPLGTKLNTGELFF,TGTGCCAGCTCACCTCTCGGTACAAAATTGAACACCGGGGAGCTGTTTTTT
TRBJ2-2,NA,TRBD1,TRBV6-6,CASLGQKLTGELFF,TGTGCCAGCCTGGGACAGAAGTTAACCGGGGAGCTGTTTTTT